The 25 T cell receptor beta chains reported below all come from one sample, sequenced in a study of blood T cell repertoires in COVID-19. TCRdb's table, derived via immunoSEQ multiplex PCR, lists solely in-frame clones and lacks some. The repertoire holds fewer than 200,000 clones, with more than 80% as singletons. The sequenced material came from peripheral blood. The receptors originated from a woman older than 75 with COVID-19, enrolled during active disease.

The chain uses TRBV7-9 and TRBJ2-1; 7 bases are shared with TRBD2. Germline CDR1 reads SEHNR; CDR2 reads FQNEAQ (reference sequence). The CDR3 has 18 residues. Germline trimming cut 5 bases from V and 11 bases from J; bases unmatched to any gene: 24. The CDR3 DNA reads as TGTGCCAGCAGCCCAGAGGGTGTAGGTCGGGCCGTCGGGAGGAAGCAGTTCTTC. Translated, it gives CASSPEGVGRAVGRKQFF.

This clone has just one count. The rearrangement links TRBV6-5 to TRBJ2-7, with TRBD2 as a possible D gene (6 bases). V lost 0 bases and J 3 bases, leaving 12 bases between the germline ends. This CDR3 has 15 residues. Per the germline V gene, CDR1 is MNHEY and CDR2 is SVGAGI. In DNA form, the CDR3 reads TGTGCCAGCAGTTACTCTAATAGCGGTGACTACGAGCAGTACTTC. Residues: CASSYSNSGDYEQYF.

The chain links TRBV4-3 to TRBJ2-1, with D perhaps TRBD2 (7 bases). Germline CDR1 and CDR2: LGHNA and YSLEER. V was cut by 0 bases and J by 0 bases, with 12 bases left in between. The length of the CDR3 is 17 residues. CDR3 nucleotide sequence: TGCGCCAGCAGCCAAGATTATCGGGGGGCCTCCTACAATGAGCAGTTCTTC. As protein: CASSQDYRGASYNEQFF.

The rearrangement joins TRBV10-3 to TRBJ2-3; D might be TRBD1 (6 bases). V gave up 0 bases and J gave up 2 bases, with 12 bases separating them. The CDR3 is made up of 16 amino acids. Germline V gene data show CDR1 as ENHRY and CDR2 as SYGVKD. CDR3 sequence (DNA): TGTGCCATCAGTGAGTCCGGGACAATAAACACAGATACGCAGTATTTT. It codes for CAISESGTINTDTQYF.

The J gene is TRBJ2-3, the V gene TRBV6-5; no clear D. Per germline, CDR1 MNHEY and CDR2 SVGAGI. The CDR3 runs to 14 residues. The ends were cut back, 5 bases at V and 2 bases at J, with 11 bases in the middle. The CDR3 nucleotides are TGTGCCAGCAGTACGACTGGGTCCACAGATACGCAGTATTTT. Protein: CASSTTGSTDTQYF.

This rearrangement joins TRBV18 to TRBJ2-7, with D perhaps TRBD1 (5 bases). The CDR3 is made up of 15 amino acids. Germline CDR1 KGHSH, CDR2 LQKENI. V was pared by 2 bases and J by 4 bases, with 15 bases between. Here the CDR3 reads CASSPTGPRSYEQYF. CDR3 DNA sequence: TGTGCCAGCTCACCAACAGGACCTCGTTCTTACGAGCAGTACTTC.

The chain recombines TRBV27 with TRBJ1-2; D might be TRBD1 (6 bases). The length of the CDR3 is 14 residues. V was cut by 4 bases and J by 5 bases, with 14 bases left in between. Germline lookup yields CDR1 MNHEY and CDR2 SMNVEV (reference sequence). The CDR3 loop is CASSSGAIGYGYTF. CDR3 sequence (DNA): TGTGCCAGCAGTTCAGGGGCCATAGGGTATGGCTACACCTTC.

The gene calls are TRBV24-1 and TRBJ2-7, with TRBD1 matching 7 bases. CDR1 and CDR2 from the germline V gene are KGHDR and SFDVKD. The V gene end was trimmed by 7 bases and the J gene end by 3 bases; junction bases not matched to a gene: 2. The CDR3 has 12 amino acids. CDR3 bases: TGTGCCACCAGAGGGGACAGCTACGAGCAGTACTTC. Its translation: CATRGDSYEQYF.

V gene TRBV28 combines with J gene TRBJ1-5, with D possibly TRBD1 on 6 matching bases. The V gene's germline CDR1 is MDHEN and CDR2 SYDVKM. V was cut by 5 bases and J by 4 bases, with 15 bases left in between. The CDR3 length is 15 residues. CDR3 sequence: CASSIDWTANQPQHF. CDR3 in DNA: TGTGCCAGCAGTATCGACTGGACAGCTAATCAGCCCCAGCATTTT. The full variable domain, its missing parts supplied by reference TRBV28 and TRBJ1-5, is DVKVTQSSRYLVKRTGEKVFLECVQDMDHENMFWYRQDPGLGLRLIYFSYDVKMKEKGDIPEGYSVSREKKERFSLILESASTNQTSMYLCASSIDWTANQPQHFGDGTRLSIL.

This rearrangement joins TRBV4-1 to TRBJ2-7; D is perhaps TRBD2 (6 bases). In germline, CDR1 is MGHRA, CDR2 YSYEKL. The V end lost 1 base, the J end lost 3 bases, and 13 bases lay between the germline ends. The CDR3 consists of 15 residues. The CDR3 here is CASSQVEGGSYEQYF. CDR3 DNA: TGCGCCAGCAGCCAAGTAGAGGGAGGCAGCTACGAGCAGTACTTC.

The V call is TRBV5-6, the J call TRBJ1-1; the match to TRBD1 covers 7 bases. V was clipped by 4 bases and J by 6 bases; unmatched bases: 9. Germline CDR1 reads SGHDT; CDR2 reads YYEEEE. The CDR3 has 14 amino acids. CDR3 loop: CASSRWTGDAEAFF. The CDR3 nucleotides are TGTGCCAGCAGCCGTTGGACAGGAGATGCTGAAGCTTTCTTT.

This chain links TRBV3-1 (or the pseudogene TRBV3-2) with TRBJ2-1, with D perhaps TRBD2 (5 bases). Deletions cut 2 bases from V and 3 bases from J, with 11 bases between. Germline CDR1 reads LGHDT; CDR2 reads YNNKEL (reference sequence). CDR3 length: 15 amino acids. CDR3 in DNA: TGTGCCAGCAGCCAACCGCATACTAGCTACAATGAGCAGTTCTTC. It is translated as CASSQPHTSYNEQFF.

The chain is built from TRBV9 and TRBJ2-1; a possible D gene is TRBD1 (7 bases). Germline lookup yields CDR1 SGDLS and CDR2 YYNGEE. The CDR3 has 16 residues. V shed 1 base and J shed 7 bases, with 18 bases lying between them. This CDR3 is CASSVPFAGGRNEQFF. The DNA of the CDR3 is TGTGCCAGCAGCGTACCTTTCGCAGGGGGGCGGAATGAGCAGTTCTTC.

The chain joins TRBV29-1 to TRBJ1-2; unclear D gene. Trimming left V 5 bases short and J 7 bases short, with 17 bases between. CDR3 length: 13 residues. Germline V gene data show CDR1 as SQVTM and CDR2 as ANQGSEA. The CDR3 sequence: CSVSGSKAGGYTF. The DNA of the CDR3 is TGCAGCGTTTCCGGGTCCAAAGCGGGTGGCTACACCTTC. Full variable domain (missing parts from reference TRBV29-1 and TRBJ1-2): SAVISQKPSRDICQRGTSLTIQCQVDSQVTMMFWYRQQPGQSLTLIATANQGSEATYESGFVIDKFPISRPNLTFSTLTVSNMSPEDSSIYLCSVSGSKAGGYTFGSGTRLTVV.

The rearrangement links TRBV10-3 to TRBJ2-7; the D gene is possibly TRBD2 (7 bases). The V end was cut by 6 bases, the J end by 2 bases, with 14 bases between. Germline V gene sequence: CDR1 ENHRY, CDR2 SYGVKD. CDR3 size: 14 residues. This CDR3 is CAIRTGRGAYEQYF. The DNA of the CDR3 is TGTGCCATCAGAACAGGGAGGGGCGCCTACGAGCAGTACTTC.

This chain connects TRBV28 to TRBJ1-1; D is unresolved. The CDR3 loop spans 13 amino acids. The V end was cut by 6 bases, the J end by 5 bases, with 13 bases between. Looked up from germline, CDR1 is MDHEN and CDR2 is SYDVKM. CDR3: CASSRPGRTEAFF. The CDR3 DNA reads TGTGCCAGCAGCCGACCGGGGAGGACTGAAGCTTTCTTT.

This clone was seen repeatedly, ten times or more. The chain has TRBV6-5 and TRBJ2-2; 7 nucleotides align to TRBD2. CDR3 length equals 15 residues. J was trimmed by 7 bases and V by 2 bases; bases with no gene match: 7. From germline, CDR1 is MNHEY and CDR2 SVGAGI. CDR3 loop: CASSYDERENGELFF. Written as DNA, the CDR3 is TGTGCCAGCAGTTACGATGAGCGGGAAAACGGGGAGCTGTTTTTT.

V usage is TRBV5-5 and J usage is TRBJ2-7, with 15 bases aligning to TRBD2. After removal of 4 bases from V and 4 bases from J, the junction contained 3 bases not matched to a gene. Germline lookup yields CDR1 SGHKS and CDR2 YYEKEE (reference sequence). The CDR3 loop spans 15 amino acids. The CDR3 sequence: CASSLGTSGRYEQYF. CDR3 nucleotide sequence: TGTGCCAGCAGCCTAGGGACTAGCGGGAGGTACGAGCAGTACTTC.

The chain joins TRBV27 to TRBJ2-2; a weak D match, TRBD2 (6 bases). CDR3 length: 15 residues. Germline-derived CDR1 and CDR2 are MNHEY and SMNVEV (reference sequence). V shed 3 bases and J shed 4 bases, with 12 bases lying between them. The CDR3 sequence is CASSLGTLGTGELFF. CDR3 DNA: TGTGCCAGCAGTTTGGGGACTCTGGGCACCGGGGAGCTGTTTTTT.

This chain connects TRBV11-2 to TRBJ2-3; 12 nucleotides match TRBD2. This CDR3 is 15 amino acids long. The V gene's germline CDR1 is SGHAT and CDR2 FQNNGV. The trim removed 6 bases at V and 2 bases at J, leaving 3 bases unmatched. The CDR3 reads CASRTSGGLTDTQYF. DNA of the CDR3: TGTGCCAGCAGGACTAGCGGGGGCCTCACAGATACGCAGTATTTT.

This clone was seen more than once but under ten times. Within the sample, other DNA sequences also encode this same CDR3. The chain joins TRBV28 to TRBJ1-1; D remains unclear. The CDR3 is 12 amino acids. Trimming pared 4 bases from V and 2 bases from J, leaving 5 bases between. Germline V gene lookup returns CDR1 MDHEN and CDR2 SYDVKM. CDR3 nucleotide sequence: TGTGCCAGCAGTTCTGTTAACACTGAAGCTTTCTTT. Protein product: CASSSVNTEAFF.

Here the CDR3 reads CASRFDLAGGDEQFF. DNA of the CDR3: TGTGCCAGCAGGTTTGACCTAGCGGGAGGTGATGAGCAGTTCTTC. V and J are TRBV7-2 and TRBJ2-1; TRBD2 matches 11 bases. The germline V gene encodes CDR1 SGHTA and CDR2 FQGNSA. The CDR3 has 15 residues. With 6 bases clipped from V and 8 bases from J, the junction kept 9 bases outside the gene matches.

The chain employs TRBV19 and TRBJ1-1; tentative D call: TRBD1 (6 bases). Germline loops: CDR1 LNHDA, CDR2 SQIVND (reference sequence). Trimming removed 6 bases at V and 1 base at J, with 15 bases between. This CDR3 region has 15 residues. Written as DNA, the CDR3 is TGTGCCAGTAGCCAAGCGGGACACCCGAACACTGAAGCTTTCTTT. Translating gives CASSQAGHPNTEAFF.

Here the CDR3 DNA reads TGTGCCAGCAGCTTTTCCTACGAGCAGTACTTC. It translates to CASSFSYEQYF. The rearrangement uses TRBV2 and TRBJ2-7; the D is unclear. Germline assignment: CDR1 SNHLY and CDR2 FYNNEI. This CDR3 region has 11 residues. The germline V and J ends were trimmed by 6 bases and 1 base, with 4 bases remaining between them.

The V and J genes are TRBV6-6 and TRBJ2-7; 8 bases align to TRBD2. The CDR3 totals 15 residues. V trimming: 8 bases; J trimming: 0 bases; junction bases outside the gene matches: 9. Germline V gives CDR1 MNHNY, CDR2 SVGAGI (reference sequence). CDR3 sequence: CASSGIGRASYEQYF. The CDR3 DNA sequence: TGTGCCAGCTCTGGTATCGGGAGGGCCTCCTACGAGCAGTACTTC.